This T cell receptor beta chain was recovered during a study of response to subunit inactivated influenza vaccine. Regarding the study as a whole: Each seasonal influenza vaccination, the authors suggested, recruits few new T cells.

About this clonotype: Its antigen is still unknown.

TCRdb re-called the RT-PCR reads with MiXCR, one entry per CDR3 protein. In the table there are about 520,000 distinct CDR3 sequences, around 7.9% of which are singletons. Germline V gene lookup returns CDR1 MNHEY and CDR2 SVGAGI. This CDR3 spans 16 amino acids. The ends lost 4 bases at V and 2 bases at J; junction bases unmatched: 7. The origin of this receptor is a man aged 45 to 70 who received an inactivated influenza vaccine. This chain connects TRBV6-5 to TRBJ2-1, with 8 positions matching TRBD1. The material was PBMCs from blood, obtained roughly 24 months after vaccination. This chain's CDR3 is CASSFNRGLAYNEQFF. The CDR3 DNA reads TGTGCCAGCAGTTTTAACAGGGGGTTAGCCTACAATGAGCAGTTCTTC.